This TCR beta chain was profiled in a study of beta chain features in type 1 diabetes. This CDR3 is built from 17 residues. With V trimmed by 4 bases and J by 5 bases, 13 bases remained unmatched. The germline V gene encodes CDR1 SGHDN and CDR2 FVKESK. Comment on this clone: The antigen remains undetermined.

Markers CD45RO/CCR7/CD25/CD127/CD95/CD27 served to sort CD4+ naive, central memory, regulatory and stem cell-like memory cells. Sort purity for all populations was recorded as exceeding 98%. Expressed TCRB transcripts were sequenced because the entire RNA isolate underwent reverse transcription. Measured with immunoSEQ multiplex PCR; TCRdb has only the in-frame clones, and not every one. The sample contains under 550,000 clones, 10% to 12% of which appear only once. Notes on the study in general: PCR might show a preference for shorter templates, equally across patients and controls. Type 1 diabetes patients had moderately but significantly shorter TCRB CDR3s in all four CD4+ subsets.

This chain uses TRBV14 with TRBJ1-2; 10 bases are a match to TRBD1. The sequence was obtained from a woman under 30 in good health. Sequencing was performed on naive CD4+ T cells from blood. The CDR3 DNA follows: TGTGCCAGCAGCCCCCGGGACAGGGGTGTACTCCCATATGGCTACACCTTC. Its translation is CASSPRDRGVLPYGYTF. Variable domain in full (rest from reference TRBV14 and TRBJ1-2): EAGVTQFPSHSVIEKGQTVTLRCDPISGHDNLYWYRRVMGKEIKFLLHFVKESKQDESGMPNNRFLAERTGGTYSTLKVQPAELEDSGVYFCASSPRDRGVLPYGYTFGSGTRLTVV.